The rows below give T cell receptor beta chains drawn from one sample of a study of cytomegalovirus exposure and HLA in healthy donors. Some clones are missing from TCRdb's copy, which holds only in-frame ones; the method was immunoSEQ multiplex PCR. Counted here are some 130,000 clones, approximately 80% occurring once; the ten biggest clones make up over 2%. The specimen was PBMCs. Source of these receptors: a man aged 25-40 years in good health and CMV-seronegative. Both conserved end residues are part of each CDR3. A D gene is named only where the DNA matches it firmly. Clone sizes are given selectively: once, few, many, or a class where the clone is expanded.

>TRBV18|TRBJ1-1|NA|NA
CASSPGRGDSEAFF
TGTGCCAGCTCACCGGGACGGGGGGACTCTGAAGCTTTCTTT
>TRBV7-9|TRBJ1-2|TRBD1|NA
CASTTPQGAYGYTF
TGTGCCAGCACCACGCCCCAGGGGGCCTATGGCTACACCTTC
>TRBV14|TRBJ1-1|TRBD1|NA
CASSQGGFDRGRRDTEAFF
TGTGCCAGCAGCCAAGGCGGGTTCGACAGGGGCCGTCGGGACACTGAAGCTTTCTTT
>TRBV27|TRBJ1-1|NA|NA
CASRGRGEAFF
TGTGCCAGCAGGGGTAGGGGTGAAGCTTTCTTT
>TRBV4-1|TRBJ1-4|NA|few
CASSQEGRAAGEKLFF
TGCGCCAGCAGCCAAGAGGGCAGGGCGGCCGGTGAAAAACTGTTTTTT
>TRBV9|TRBJ2-3|TRBD2|once
CASSVDSGRAKYF
TGTGCCAGCAGCGTAGACAGCGGGAGGGCAAAGTATTTT
>TRBV7-9|TRBJ1-4|NA|NA
CASSLNPTNEELFF
TGTGCCAGCAGCTTAAATCCAACTAATGAAGAACTGTTTTTT
>TRBV11-2|TRBJ2-7|NA|NA
CASSWGEYYEQYF
TGTGCCAGCAGCTGGGGGGAGTACTACGAGCAGTACTTC
>TRBV7-9|TRBJ2-3|NA|NA
CSSSLRADTQYF
TGTTCCAGCAGCCTGAGGGCAGATACGCAGTATTTT
>TRBV19|TRBJ1-5|NA|few
CASRQGNQPQHF
TGTGCCAGTAGACAGGGCAATCAGCCCCAGCATTTT
>TRBV11-2|TRBJ1-5|NA|NA
CASSLAGGPQHF
TGTGCCAGCAGCCTTGCGGGGGGACCCCAGCATTTT
>TRBV6-5|TRBJ2-3|NA|NA
CASSYTGGKGYTQYF
TGTGCCAGCAGTTACACGGGCGGGAAGGGTTATACGCAGTATTTT
>TRBV6-1|TRBJ2-2|NA|NA
CASSVLGVTGELFF
TGTGCCAGCAGTGTACTCGGGGTCACCGGGGAGCTGTTTTTT
>TRBV5-4|TRBJ1-2|NA|NA
CASSQDRNYGYTF
TGTGCCAGCAGCCAGGACAGAAACTATGGCTACACCTTC
>TRBV7-9|TRBJ2-7|NA|NA
CSSSEQGEQYF
TGTTCCAGCAGCGAACAGGGCGAGCAGTACTTC
>TRBV28|TRBJ2-7|TRBD1|once
CAWGRGPYEQYF
TGTGCTTGGGGCAGGGGGCCATACGAGCAGTACTTC
>TRBV27|TRBJ2-7|NA|NA
CASRTTDEQYF
TGTGCCAGCAGGACGACAGACGAGCAGTACTTC
>TRBV28|TRBJ2-5|NA|NA
CASSPMQDSEETQYF
TGTGCCAGCAGCCCCATGCAGGACAGTGAAGAGACCCAGTACTTC
>TRBV5-1|TRBJ1-2|TRBD1|NA
CASSDAPGQSLYGYTF
TGCGCCAGCAGCGACGCTCCGGGACAGAGCCTCTATGGCTACACCTTC
>TRBV2|TRBJ1-5|NA|NA
CASSEAGRSQPQHF
TGTGCCAGCAGTGAGGCAGGGAGGTCACAGCCCCAGCATTTT
>TRBV7-2|TRBJ2-7|NA|NA
CASSLNNYEQYF
TGTGCCAGCAGCCTCAACAACTACGAGCAGTACTTC
>TRBV7-2|TRBJ2-3|TRBD2|NA
CASSLISGGFSTDTQYF
TGTGCCAGCAGCCTTATCAGCGGGGGCTTTAGCACAGATACGCAGTATTTT
>TRBV5-5|TRBJ1-1|NA|few
CASSLLPGSNTEAFF
TGTGCCAGCAGCTTGCTCCCGGGATCGAACACTGAAGCTTTCTTT
>TRBV27|TRBJ2-3|NA|NA
CASSLSRVADTQYF
TGTGCCAGCAGCCTTAGCAGGGTCGCAGATACGCAGTATTTT
>TRBV7-2|TRBJ1-1|NA|NA
CASSLVGGRYTEAFF
TGTGCCAGCAGCTTAGTTGGGGGCAGATACACTGAAGCTTTCTTT
>TRBV5-4|TRBJ2-1|TRBD1|NA
CASSQDRGYDEQFF
TGTGCCAGCAGCCAGGACAGGGGTTATGATGAGCAGTTCTTC
>TRBV6-6|TRBJ2-1|NA|NA
CASSYPTRLNEQFF
TGTGCCAGCAGTTACCCGACTAGACTAAATGAGCAGTTCTTC
>TRBV10-3|TRBJ2-2|TRBD2|medium-sized
CASQTSGSIGGELFF
TGTGCCAGCCAGACTAGCGGGAGCATCGGCGGGGAGCTGTTTTTT
>TRBV19|TRBJ2-1|TRBD1|NA
CASSTDRDGRNEQFF
TGTGCCAGTAGTACGGACAGGGACGGTCGCAATGAGCAGTTCTTC
>TRBV6-5|TRBJ1-2|TRBD1|NA
CASKSGGLANYGYTF
TGTGCCAGCAAGTCAGGGGGCCTAGCTAACTATGGCTACACCTTC
>TRBV4-3|TRBJ2-6|NA|few
CASSQVVVGSGANVLTF
TGCGCCAGCAGCCAAGTAGTTGTTGGTTCAGGGGCCAACGTCCTGACTTTC
>TRBV7-9|TRBJ1-3|TRBD1|once
CASSLFSGDRSGNTIYF
TGTGCCAGCAGTCTTTTCTCAGGGGACAGGTCTGGAAACACCATATATTTT
>TRBV5-1|TRBJ2-1|TRBD2|NA
CASSLLAGVEVSEQFF
TGCGCCAGCAGCTTACTAGCGGGAGTTGAAGTGAGTGAGCAGTTCTTC
>TRBV29-1|TRBJ2-5|NA|NA
CSVAPWAGVWETQYF
TGCAGCGTTGCTCCGTGGGCAGGGGTATGGGAGACCCAGTACTTC
>TRBV28|TRBJ2-1|NA|NA
CASRGALMDEQFF
TGTGCCAGCAGGGGGGCCCTGATGGATGAGCAGTTCTTC
>TRBV18|TRBJ2-5|NA|NA
CASSPVSSPETQYF
TGTGCCAGCTCACCGGTTTCTAGCCCAGAGACCCAGTACTTC
>TRBV25-1|TRBJ1-3|NA|NA
CASSDLTQGFGNTIYF
TGTGCCAGCAGTGACCTTACACAGGGTTTCGGAAACACCATATATTTT
>TRBV29-1|TRBJ1-2|TRBD1|NA
CSVVTGVRAF
TGCAGCGTTGTAACAGGGGTTAGAGCCTTC
>TRBV30|TRBJ1-5|NA|once
CAWGPGGLRYQPQHF
TGTGCCTGGGGACCGGGTGGACTGCGCTATCAGCCCCAGCATTTT
>TRBV10-1|TRBJ2-1|NA|NA
CASSEGRDSYNEQFF
TGCGCCAGCAGTGAAGGTCGGGACTCCTACAATGAGCAGTTCTTC
>TRBV4-3|TRBJ2-1|TRBD2|few
CASSQGTSGRANEQFF
TGCGCCAGCAGCCAGGGGACTAGCGGGAGGGCCAATGAGCAGTTCTTC
>TRBV9|TRBJ2-2|TRBD1|NA
CASTNRDRGPAGELFF
TGTGCCAGCACCAACAGGGACAGGGGGCCCGCCGGGGAGCTGTTTTTT
>TRBV27|TRBJ2-7|TRBD2|NA
CASRILSGGGLFYEQYF
TGTGCCAGCAGGATCCTTAGCGGGGGAGGGCTGTTTTACGAGCAGTACTTC
>TRBV5-1|TRBJ2-1|NA|NA
CASSLDGDSYNEQFF
TGCGCCAGCAGCTTGGACGGAGACTCCTACAATGAGCAGTTCTTC
>TRBV25-1|TRBJ1-1|NA|NA
CASSKLVPNTEAFF
TGTGCCAGCAGTAAGCTGGTGCCGAACACTGAAGCTTTCTTT
>TRBV5-1|TRBJ1-2|TRBD1|NA
CASSLDTPGQGAHGYTF
TGCGCCAGCAGCTTGGATACCCCCGGACAGGGGGCGCATGGCTACACCTTC